Below, 23 T cell receptor beta chains from the same sample are listed, as sequenced in a study of cytomegalovirus exposure and HLA in healthy donors. A multiplex PCR was run with 60 Vbeta primers and 13 Jbeta primers. Method: immunoSEQ multiplex PCR; TCRdb's copy keeps in-frame clones and lacks some. Among 160,000 or so clones listed, roughly 84% were seen once. Sequencing was performed on PBMCs. The source is a woman aged 18 to 35 in good health and CMV-seronegative.

This clone has only one observation. The chain is built from TRBV14 and TRBJ2-3; 8 nucleotides agree with TRBD2. The CDR3 loop spans 15 amino acids. V dropped 4 bases and J dropped 2; count of bases not matched to a gene: 5. Germline lookup yields CDR1 SGHDN and CDR2 FVKESK. The CDR3 DNA sequence: TGTGCCAGCAGCCGTAGCGGGGTTCTCACAGATACGCAGTATTTT. Translation gives CASSRSGVLTDTQYF.

The chain combines TRBV28 with TRBJ1-1; TRBD1 might be the D (5 bases). Germline assignment: CDR1 MDHEN and CDR2 SYDVKM. The CDR3 sequence is 14 residues long. With 6 bases removed from V and 5 bases from J, the gap between germline ends came to 16 bases. CDR3 in amino acids: CASSTRPRGTEAFF. In nucleotides, the CDR3 is TGTGCCAGCAGCACCAGGCCCCGGGGGACTGAAGCTTTCTTT. The variable domain in full, with the rest retrieved from reference TRBV28 and TRBJ1-1, is DVKVTQSSRYLVKRTGEKVFLECVQDMDHENMFWYRQDPGLGLRLIYFSYDVKMKEKGDIPEGYSVSREKKERFSLILESASTNQTSMYLCASSTRPRGTEAFFGQGTRLTVV.

The V and J genes are TRBV30 and TRBJ1-2, with no clear D. This CDR3 contains 13 residues. Trimming stripped 2 bases from V and 10 bases from J, with 17 bases between. Germline V gene sequence: CDR1 GTSNPN, CDR2 SVGIG (reference sequence). Here the CDR3 DNA reads TGTGCCTGGAGTCGCAGAGGCTTCCGTGACTACACCTTC. Translating gives CAWSRRGFRDYTF.

The chain recombines TRBV18 with TRBJ2-7, with 8 bases matching TRBD1. Germline CDR1 and CDR2: KGHSH and LQKENI. Trimming cost V 3 bases and J 5 bases; bases outside gene matches: 3. This CDR3 is built from 13 residues. The CDR3 protein is CASSPDREDEQYF. CDR3 coding DNA: TGTGCCAGCTCACCGGACAGGGAGGACGAGCAGTACTTC.

The chain couples TRBV7-7 to TRBJ2-7; 7 bases agree with TRBD1. The germline gives CDR1 SSHAT, CDR2 FNYEAQ (reference sequence). The CDR3 sequence is 15 residues long. With V trimmed by 3 bases and J by 2 bases, 7 bases remained unmatched. The CDR3: CASSLDRRRAYEQYF. DNA for the CDR3: TGTGCCAGCAGCTTGGACAGGCGACGGGCCTACGAGCAGTACTTC.

This CDR3 reads CASSLGTGDEQYF. The CDR3 bases are TGTGCCAGCAGCTTAGGGACAGGGGACGAGCAGTACTTC. The chain joins TRBV11-2 to TRBJ2-7, with 9 bases lining up with TRBD1. V shed 1 base and J 5 bases; nucleotides not matched to a gene: 0. The CDR3 has 13 amino acids. Germline V lookup: CDR1 SGHAT, CDR2 FQNNGV.

This clone was counted between two and nine times. In DNA, the CDR3 is TGTGCCAGCAGCTTAGGCGGGGGGGTCACAGATACGCAGTATTTT. Amino acids: CASSLGGGVTDTQYF. The rearrangement uses TRBV5-4 and TRBJ2-3, with TRBD2 matching 9 bases. Germline values: CDR1 SGHNT, CDR2 YYREEE (reference sequence). The CDR3 runs to 15 residues. With 2 bases clipped from V and 2 bases from J, the junction kept 3 bases outside the gene matches.

The chain carries TRBV6-1 and TRBJ2-3, with 7 bases fitting TRBD2. Germline V gene sequence: CDR1 MNHNS, CDR2 SASEGT. Trimming cost V 6 bases and J 8 bases; bases outside gene matches: 14. The CDR3 is made up of 15 amino acids. DNA for the CDR3: TGTGCCAGCAGGAACCTAGCGGTATGGGGGGGTACGCAGTATTTT. It encodes CASRNLAVWGGTQYF.

This chain links TRBV6-6 with TRBJ2-1; TRBD1 matches 7 bases. Trimming removed 5 bases from V and 6 bases from J; junction bases left unmatched: 4. The CDR3 is 13 amino acids. CDR1 is MNHNY, CDR2 SVGAGI, per germline (reference sequence). The CDR3 sequence: CASSRTGTNEQFF. CDR3 nucleotide sequence: TGTGCCAGCAGTCGGACAGGAACCAATGAGCAGTTCTTC.

The genes are TRBV2 and TRBJ1-4; perhaps TRBD1 as D (5 bases). CDR3 length: 15 amino acids. V gave up 2 bases and J gave up 7 bases, with 14 bases separating them. The V gene's germline CDR1 is SNHLY and CDR2 FYNNEI. The CDR3 spells CASSEWGRVSEKLFF. In DNA form, the CDR3 reads TGTGCCAGCAGTGAATGGGGCAGGGTTAGTGAAAAACTGTTTTTT. The entire variable domain, with the rest obtained from reference TRBV2 and TRBJ1-4, is as follows: EPEVTQTPSHQVTQMGQEVILRCVPISNHLYFYWYRQILGQKVEFLVSFYNNEISEKSEIFDDQFSVERPDGSNFTLKIRSTKLEDSAMYFCASSEWGRVSEKLFFGSGTQLSVL.

The sample holds a few counts of this clone. This chain links TRBV9 with TRBJ1-1, with no clear D. This CDR3 has 15 residues. Germline V CDR1 and CDR2: SGDLS, YYNGEE. V dropped 0 bases and J dropped 1 base, with 10 bases sitting between them. CDR3 DNA sequence: TGTGCCAGCAGCGTAGTGAGCAGGCAGAACACTGAAGCTTTCTTT. Translating it yields CASSVVSRQNTEAFF. Full variable domain (outside the CDR3, taken from reference TRBV9 and TRBJ1-1): DSGVTQTPKHLITATGQRVTLRCSPRSGDLSVYWYQQSLDQGLQFLIQYYNGEERAKGNILERFSAQQFPDLHSELNLSSLELGDSALYFCASSVVSRQNTEAFFGQGTRLTVV.

This clone came up once. V and J are TRBV18 and TRBJ2-2; tentatively, D is TRBD1 (6 bases). Germline CDR1 KGHSH, CDR2 LQKENI. The CDR3 sequence is 15 residues long. Trimming stripped 3 bases from V and 1 base from J, with 9 bases between. The CDR3 DNA reads as TGTGCCAGCTCACCGATGACAGGGAACACCGGGGAGCTGTTTTTT. Amino acids: CASSPMTGNTGELFF.

Comment on this clone: This sample also contains other DNA sequences that code for the same CDR3. This chain connects TRBV5-1 to TRBJ2-7; 7 positions match TRBD1. V was clipped by 0 bases and J by 0 bases; unmatched bases: 0. The germline gives CDR1 SGHRS, CDR2 YFSETQ. The CDR3 length is 14 residues. Here the CDR3 reads CASSLGQGSYEQYF. CDR3 nucleotide sequence: TGCGCCAGCAGCTTGGGACAGGGCTCCTACGAGCAGTACTTC.

CDR3 sequence: CASSRYTGAGANVLTF. The CDR3 DNA sequence: TGTGCCAGCAGTCGTTATACAGGGGCTGGGGCCAACGTCCTGACTTTC. The chain recombines TRBV5-6 with TRBJ2-6; TRBD1 matches at 7 bases. From germline, CDR1 is SGHDT and CDR2 YYEEEE. The J segment lost 2 bases and the V segment lost 5 bases, leaving 7 bases of the junction unmatched. The CDR3 has 16 residues.

The chain links TRBV10-3 to TRBJ2-1; D call uncertain. Trimming pared 3 bases from V and 0 bases from J, leaving 12 bases between. Germline assignment: CDR1 ENHRY and CDR2 SYGVKD. This CDR3 region has 16 residues. The CDR3 nucleotides are TGTGCCATCAGTGAATATGGAGCTTCCTCCTACAATGAGCAGTTCTTC. Translated, it gives CAISEYGASSYNEQFF.

This clone was found once. This chain links TRBV29-1 with TRBJ1-2; maybe TRBD1 (6 bases). The length of the CDR3 is 17 residues. Germline V CDR1 and CDR2: SQVTM, ANQGSEA. V lost 4 bases, J lost 0 bases, and 21 bases lay in between. The CDR3 spells CSVAGASLRTANYGYTF. CDR3 nucleotides: TGCAGCGTTGCTGGCGCCTCCCTCCGGACAGCTAACTATGGCTACACCTTC.

This clone has just a few counts. The chain uses TRBV7-9 and TRBJ1-4, with 8 bases lining up with TRBD1. The CDR3 totals 15 residues. Germline V CDR1 and CDR2: SEHNR, FQNEAQ (reference sequence). With 5 bases clipped from V and 8 bases from J, the junction kept 10 bases outside the gene matches. This CDR3 reads CASSVMGTGREKLFF. The CDR3 DNA sequence: TGTGCCAGCAGCGTAATGGGGACAGGCAGGGAAAAACTGTTTTTT.

This clone was detected a few times. The chain employs TRBV9 and TRBJ2-3; D is perhaps TRBD2 (6 bases). V lost 0 bases to trimming and J lost 9 bases, with 14 bases between them. Germline V gene data show CDR1 as SGDLS and CDR2 as YYNGEE. There are 14 residues in the CDR3. The CDR3 spells CASSVEVFGRTQYF. CDR3 coding DNA: TGTGCCAGCAGCGTAGAAGTCTTCGGGAGAACGCAGTATTTT.

The count of this clone is one. DNA of the CDR3: TGTGCCAGCAGCCCCGGGACAGAACAAGAGACCCAGTACTTC. Translating it yields CASSPGTEQETQYF. The rearrangement uses TRBV28 and TRBJ2-5; 7 positions agree with TRBD1. Germline V CDR1 and CDR2: MDHEN, SYDVKM. V was pared by 6 bases and J by 2 bases, with 6 bases of the junction left unmatched. The CDR3 has 14 residues.

The chain couples TRBV4-2 to TRBJ1-4; 10 bases line up with TRBD1. CDR3 length equals 16 residues. Germline CDR1 LGHNA, CDR2 YNFKEQ. V shed 4 bases, J shed 3 bases, and the junction held 5 bases outside the gene matches. CDR3 nucleotides: TGTGCCAGCAGCCGGGACAGGGGAGGCGCTAATGAAAAACTGTTTTTT. Its translation is CASSRDRGGANEKLFF.

This rearrangement joins TRBV18 to TRBJ1-3; 8 nucleotides align to TRBD1. Germline CDR1 reads KGHSH; CDR2 reads LQKENI. CDR3 length: 14 residues. The V segment lost 3 bases and the J segment 4 bases; nucleotides outside the gene matches: 2. In DNA form, the CDR3 reads TGTGCCAGCTCACCGGGGACAGGAGGAAACACCATATATTTT. It encodes CASSPGTGGNTIYF.

The rearrangement links TRBV4-1 to TRBJ1-4, with 8 positions matching TRBD1. The germline gives CDR1 MGHRA, CDR2 YSYEKL. V was pared by 1 base and J by 2 bases, with 12 bases of the junction left unmatched. There are 19 residues in the CDR3. The chain's CDR3 is CASSQGVFNRDRTNEKLFF. Here the CDR3 DNA reads TGCGCCAGCAGCCAAGGAGTGTTCAACCGGGACAGGACTAATGAAAAACTGTTTTTT.

This rearrangement joins TRBV19 to TRBJ1-1; no firm D call. Germline CDR1 reads LNHDA; CDR2 reads SQIVND (reference sequence). Trimming removed 2 bases from V and 5 bases from J, with 15 bases in between. CDR3 length equals 15 residues. The chain's CDR3 is CASSIKGSGGTEAFF. As DNA, the CDR3 is TGTGCCAGTAGTATAAAGGGATCAGGAGGGACTGAAGCTTTCTTT.